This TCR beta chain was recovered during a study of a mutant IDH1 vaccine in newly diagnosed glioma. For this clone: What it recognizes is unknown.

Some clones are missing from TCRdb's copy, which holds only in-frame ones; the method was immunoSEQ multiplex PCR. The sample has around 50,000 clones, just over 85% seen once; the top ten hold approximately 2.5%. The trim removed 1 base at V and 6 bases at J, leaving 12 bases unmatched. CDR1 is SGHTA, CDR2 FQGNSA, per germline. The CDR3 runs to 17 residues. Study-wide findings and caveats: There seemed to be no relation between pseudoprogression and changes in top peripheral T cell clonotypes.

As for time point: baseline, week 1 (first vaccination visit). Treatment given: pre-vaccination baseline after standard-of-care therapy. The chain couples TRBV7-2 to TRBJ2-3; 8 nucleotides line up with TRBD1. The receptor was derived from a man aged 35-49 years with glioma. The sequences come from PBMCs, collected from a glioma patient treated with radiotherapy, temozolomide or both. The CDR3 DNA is TGTGCCAGCAGCTTAGATGCAGGGGGCATGGTGAGGGATACGCAGTATTTT. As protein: CASSLDAGGMVRDTQYF.